Below are 5 T cell receptor beta chains sequenced from a single sample in a study of graft-versus-host responses after intestinal transplantation. Their recognized antigens are unknown. Assay used: immunoSEQ multiplex PCR; TCRdb lists only in-frame clones, some missing. Altogether about 51,000 clones are present, roughly 90% being singletons, with the ten largest covering 0.5% to 0.65%. The sample in question was unstimulated CD4+ T cells sorted from spleen or lymph node cells, obtained before transplant. These receptors were taken from a human donor who was the organ donor for an intestinal transplant.

This clone is a singleton in its sample. The rearrangement joins TRBV9 to TRBJ2-1; 8 positions match TRBD2. The CDR3 loop spans 16 amino acids. V lost 0 bases to trimming and J lost 7 bases; unmatched junction nucleotides: 9. Germline CDR1 SGDLS, CDR2 YYNGEE. CDR3 sequence (DNA): TGTGCCAGCAGCGTAGCGGGAGGGCCGGGGGAGAATGAGCAGTTCTTC. Its protein product is CASSVAGGPGENEQFF.

The rearrangement links TRBV10-3 to TRBJ1-5; TRBD1 is a possible D gene (6 bases). This CDR3 is 14 amino acids long. The germline CDR1 and CDR2 sequences are ENHRY and SYGVKD. Trimming took off 11 bases at V and 0 bases at J, with 14 bases between the two ends. The CDR3 is CASRGHLSNQPQHF. In DNA, the CDR3 is TGTGCCTCCCGGGGACACCTTAGCAATCAGCCCCAGCATTTT.

The gene calls are TRBV6-1 and TRBJ1-4; TRBD1 might be the D (5 bases). Per germline, CDR1 MNHNS and CDR2 SASEGT. Between the trimmed V and J ends, which lost 8 bases and 6 bases, there was a span of 10 bases. The CDR3 extends over 12 amino acids. In DNA, the CDR3 is TGTGCCAGCTTCGGACACGATGAAAAACTGTTTTTT. Translation: CASFGHDEKLFF.

The genes are TRBV5-4 and TRBJ1-1, with D possibly matching TRBD1 (5 bases). CDR1 is SGHNT, CDR2 YYREEE, per germline (reference sequence). V dropped 6 bases and J dropped 0 bases, with 18 bases sitting between them. The CDR3 loop spans 16 amino acids. The DNA for the CDR3 is TGTGCCAGCATCAACCCCGCTAGGGGCCTGAACACTGAAGCTTTCTTT. As protein: CASINPARGLNTEAFF.

The rearrangement links TRBV29-1 to TRBJ1-6, with TRBD1 matching 7 bases. Looked up from germline, CDR1 is SQVTM and CDR2 is ANQGSEA. The V and J ends lost 4 bases and 6 bases, in that order; junction bases with no gene match: 3. This CDR3 is 13 amino acids long. CDR3 DNA: TGCAGCGTTGCGGCAGGGGGTAATTCACCCCTCCACTTT. Amino acid sequence: CSVAAGGNSPLHF.